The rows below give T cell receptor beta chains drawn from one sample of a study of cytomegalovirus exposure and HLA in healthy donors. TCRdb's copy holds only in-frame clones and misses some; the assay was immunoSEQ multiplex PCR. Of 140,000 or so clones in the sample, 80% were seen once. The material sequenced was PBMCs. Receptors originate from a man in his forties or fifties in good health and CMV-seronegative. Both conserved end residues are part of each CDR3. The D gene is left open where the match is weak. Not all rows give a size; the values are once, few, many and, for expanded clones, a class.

TGTGCCAGCAGTTTATGGGACAGGGAGGGACCTAATGAAAAACTGTTTTTT CASSLWDREGPNEKLFF TRBV28 NA TRBJ1-4 TRBD1
TGTGCCAGCATGGACACCCACTCTGGGGCCAACGTCCTGACTTTC CASMDTHSGANVLTF TRBV28 NA TRBJ2-6 NA
TGTGCCAGCAGCCGAACAGGGGGTAGATCGGACGAGCAGTACTTC CASSRTGGRSDEQYF TRBV7-9 NA TRBJ2-7 TRBD1
TGTGCCAGCAGCTTAGCGCGTCCCCCCCAGCGAGCTTTCTTT CASSLARPPQRAFF TRBV7-9 NA TRBJ1-1 NA
TGCGCCAGCAGCCAGCCCGGGACAGGGGCGAACACTGAAGCTTTCTTT CASSQPGTGANTEAFF TRBV4-1 few TRBJ1-1 TRBD1
TGTGCCAGCAGTCCACTAGCGGGGACCTACGAGCAGTACTTC CASSPLAGTYEQYF TRBV6-5 NA TRBJ2-7 TRBD2
TGTGCTAGTGGTTTGGTCGAACCGGAGGGTGAAGCTTTCTTT CASGLVEPEGEAFF TRBV12-5 NA TRBJ1-1 NA
TGCGCCAGCAGCTCCTCACTCCAAGAGACCCAGTACTTC CASSSSLQETQYF TRBV5-1 NA TRBJ2-5 NA
TGTGCTAGTGGTTTGAATGGGGGCAACACTGAAGCTTTCTTT CASGLNGGNTEAFF TRBV12-5 once TRBJ1-1 NA
TGCAGCGTTGCAAACAGCGGGGGGGGTGAGCAGTACTTC CSVANSGGGEQYF TRBV29-1 NA TRBJ2-7 TRBD2
TGTGCCAGCTCATACAGGACGAACTATGGCTACACCTTC CASSYRTNYGYTF TRBV18 NA TRBJ1-2 NA
TGTGCCAGCTCACTACAGGGGGCGCTTATAGAGACCCAGTACTTC CASSLQGALIETQYF TRBV18 NA TRBJ2-5 TRBD1
TGTGCCAGCAGCTTGACCCCCAGCGGGGGAACACCTAGCTCCTACAATGAGCAGTTCTTC CASSLTPSGGTPSSYNEQFF TRBV5-5 few TRBJ2-1 TRBD2
TGTGCCAGCTCACCCCGGACAGGTGGAACAGATACGCAGTATTTT CASSPRTGGTDTQYF TRBV18 NA TRBJ2-3 TRBD1
TGTGCTAGTGGTTTGGCAACAGGGGATTCTAATGAAAAACTGTTTTTT CASGLATGDSNEKLFF TRBV12-5 NA TRBJ1-4 TRBD1
TGTGCCAGCAGTTTATTGGCAGGGGGAAACACTGAAGCTTTCTTT CASSLLAGGNTEAFF TRBV28 NA TRBJ1-1 TRBD1
TGTGCCAGCAGAGCAGACAGGGGGCGTATCGATGAGCAGTTCTTC CASRADRGRIDEQFF TRBV6-1 NA TRBJ2-1 TRBD1
TGTGCCATTACAGGAGATAGCAATCAGCCCCAGCATTTT CAITGDSNQPQHF TRBV10-3 NA TRBJ1-5 NA
TGTGCCAGCAGCCCGACAGGGTTGCGTAACAATGAGCAGTTCTTC CASSPTGLRNNEQFF TRBV27 once TRBJ2-1 TRBD1
TGTGCCAGCAGTGATCGACAGGGGGTTTTCTACGAGCAGTACTTC CASSDRQGVFYEQYF TRBV25-1 NA TRBJ2-7 TRBD1
TGTGCCAGTAGTATAACAGGGCTTAGGAGCCATCAGCCCCAGCATTTT CASSITGLRSHQPQHF TRBV19 once TRBJ1-5 NA
TGTGCCAGCAGCCGGGACAGTACCTTTGGGGAGCAGTACTTC CASSRDSTFGEQYF TRBV7-6 once TRBJ2-7 TRBD1